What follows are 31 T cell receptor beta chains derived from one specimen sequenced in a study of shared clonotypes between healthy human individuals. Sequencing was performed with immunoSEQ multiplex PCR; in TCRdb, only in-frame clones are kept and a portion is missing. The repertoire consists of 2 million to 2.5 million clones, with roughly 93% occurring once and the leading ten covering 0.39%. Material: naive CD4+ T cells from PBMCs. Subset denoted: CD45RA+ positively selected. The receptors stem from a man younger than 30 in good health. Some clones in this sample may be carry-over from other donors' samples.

CDR3 nucleotides: TGTGCCAGCAGGGAGGACTTCAGCCCCGGGGAGCTGTTTTTT. It specifies CASREDFSPGELFF. V gene TRBV2 combines with J gene TRBJ2-2, with D perhaps matching TRBD2 (5 bases). CDR3 length equals 14 residues. Germline loops: CDR1 SNHLY, CDR2 FYNNEI. Trimming pared 6 bases from V and 6 bases from J, leaving 14 bases between.

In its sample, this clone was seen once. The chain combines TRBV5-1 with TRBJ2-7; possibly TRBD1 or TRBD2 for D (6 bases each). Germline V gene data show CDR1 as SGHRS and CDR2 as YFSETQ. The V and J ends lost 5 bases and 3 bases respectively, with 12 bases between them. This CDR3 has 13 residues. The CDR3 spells CASRRGEVYEQYF. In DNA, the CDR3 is TGCGCCAGCAGAAGGGGGGAAGTCTACGAGCAGTACTTC.

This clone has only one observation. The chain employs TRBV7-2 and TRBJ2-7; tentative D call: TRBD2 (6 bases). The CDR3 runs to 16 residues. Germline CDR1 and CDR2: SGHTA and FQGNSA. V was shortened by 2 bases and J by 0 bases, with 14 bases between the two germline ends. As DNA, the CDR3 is TGTGCCAGCAGCTTACTCCTAGCGCCTGGCTCCTACGAGCAGTACTTC. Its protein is CASSLLLAPGSYEQYF.

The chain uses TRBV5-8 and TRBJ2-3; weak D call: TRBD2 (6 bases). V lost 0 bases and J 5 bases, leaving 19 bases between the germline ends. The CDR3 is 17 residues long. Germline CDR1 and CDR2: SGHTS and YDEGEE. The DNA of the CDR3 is TGTGCCAGCAGCTTGGCCATAGGTGGGGGGTTAGGAGATACGCAGTATTTT. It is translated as CASSLAIGGGLGDTQYF.

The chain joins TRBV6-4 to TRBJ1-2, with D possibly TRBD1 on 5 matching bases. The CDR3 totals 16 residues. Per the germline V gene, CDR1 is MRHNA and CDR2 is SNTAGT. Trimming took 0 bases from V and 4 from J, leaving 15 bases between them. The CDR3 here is CASSDSGRDGSYGYTF. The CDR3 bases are TGTGCCAGCAGTGACTCGGGGAGGGACGGTAGCTATGGCTACACCTTC.

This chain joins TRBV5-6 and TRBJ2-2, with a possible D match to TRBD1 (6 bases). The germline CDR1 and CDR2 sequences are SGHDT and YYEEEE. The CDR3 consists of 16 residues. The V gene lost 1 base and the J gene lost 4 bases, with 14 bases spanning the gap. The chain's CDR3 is CASSLRGRGGTGELFF. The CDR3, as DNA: TGTGCCAGCAGCTTGCGGGGCAGGGGCGGCACCGGGGAGCTGTTTTTT. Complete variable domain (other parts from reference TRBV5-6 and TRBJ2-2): DAGVTQSPTHLIKTRGQQVTLRCSPKSGHDTVSWYQQALGQGPQFIFQYYEEEERQRGNFPDRFSGHQFPNYSSELNVNALLLGDSALYLCASSLRGRGGTGELFFGEGSRLTVL.

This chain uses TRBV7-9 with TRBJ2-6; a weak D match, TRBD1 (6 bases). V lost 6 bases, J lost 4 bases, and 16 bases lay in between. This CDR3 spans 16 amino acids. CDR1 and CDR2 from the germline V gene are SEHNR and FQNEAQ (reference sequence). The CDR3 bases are TGTGCCAGCAGTACTACGAGGGGGTCAGGGGCCAACGTCCTGACTTTC. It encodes CASSTTRGSGANVLTF.

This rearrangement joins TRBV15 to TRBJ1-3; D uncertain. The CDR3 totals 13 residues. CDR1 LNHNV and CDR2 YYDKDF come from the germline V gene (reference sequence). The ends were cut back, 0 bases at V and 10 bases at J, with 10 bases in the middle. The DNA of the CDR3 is TGTGCCACCAGCAGAGAGGCCGGCTCTACCATATATTTT. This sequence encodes CATSREAGSTIYF.

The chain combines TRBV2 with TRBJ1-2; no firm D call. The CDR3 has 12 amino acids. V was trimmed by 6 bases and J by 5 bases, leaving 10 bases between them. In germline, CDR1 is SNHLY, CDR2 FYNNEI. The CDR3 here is CASSTAAYGYTF. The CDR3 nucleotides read TGTGCCAGCAGCACAGCAGCATATGGCTACACCTTC.

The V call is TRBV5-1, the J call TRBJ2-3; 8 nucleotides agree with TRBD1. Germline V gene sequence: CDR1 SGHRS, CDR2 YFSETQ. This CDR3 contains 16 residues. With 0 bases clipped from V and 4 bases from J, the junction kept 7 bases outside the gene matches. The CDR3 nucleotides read TGCGCCAGCAGCTTGGATCTGAGACAGGGGTCAGATACGCAGTATTTT. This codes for CASSLDLRQGSDTQYF.

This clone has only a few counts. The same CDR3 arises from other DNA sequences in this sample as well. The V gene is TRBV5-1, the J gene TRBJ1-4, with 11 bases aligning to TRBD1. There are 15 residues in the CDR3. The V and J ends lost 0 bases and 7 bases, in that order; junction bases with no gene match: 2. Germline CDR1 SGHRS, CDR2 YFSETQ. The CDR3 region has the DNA TGCGCCAGCAGCTTGGCCGGGACAGGGGGTGAAAAACTGTTTTTT. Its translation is CASSLAGTGGEKLFF.

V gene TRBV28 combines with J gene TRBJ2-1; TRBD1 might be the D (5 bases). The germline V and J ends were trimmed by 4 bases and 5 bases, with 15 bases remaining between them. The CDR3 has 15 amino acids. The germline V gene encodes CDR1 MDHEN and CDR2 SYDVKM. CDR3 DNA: TGTGCCAGCAGTTCAGGATCCCTGGGGCACAATGAGCAGTTCTTC. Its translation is CASSSGSLGHNEQFF.

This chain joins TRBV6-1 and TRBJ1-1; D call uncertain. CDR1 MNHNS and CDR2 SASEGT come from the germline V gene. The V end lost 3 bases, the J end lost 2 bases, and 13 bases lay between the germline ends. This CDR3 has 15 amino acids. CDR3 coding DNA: TGTGCCAGCAGTGAGGTCTCAGGTCGAAACACTGAAGCTTTCTTT. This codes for CASSEVSGRNTEAFF.

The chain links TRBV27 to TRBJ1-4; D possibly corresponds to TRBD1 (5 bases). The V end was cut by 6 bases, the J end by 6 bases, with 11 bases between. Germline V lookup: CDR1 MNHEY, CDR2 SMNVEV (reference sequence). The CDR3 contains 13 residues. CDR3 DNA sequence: TGTGCCAGCAGCCGGGGCCTAGATGAAAAACTGTTTTTT. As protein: CASSRGLDEKLFF.

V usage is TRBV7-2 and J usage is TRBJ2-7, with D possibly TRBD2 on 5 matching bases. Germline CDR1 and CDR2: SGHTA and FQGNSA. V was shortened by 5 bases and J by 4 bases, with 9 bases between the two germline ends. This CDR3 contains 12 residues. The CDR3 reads CASSNDYYEQYF. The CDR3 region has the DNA TGTGCCAGCAGCAATGACTATTACGAGCAGTACTTC. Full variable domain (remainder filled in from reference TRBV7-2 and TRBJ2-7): GAGVSQSPSNKVTEKGKDVELRCDPISGHTALYWYRQSLGQGLEFLIYFQGNSAPDKSGLPSDRFSAERTGGSVSTLTIQRTQQEDSAVYLCASSNDYYEQYFGPGTRLTVT.

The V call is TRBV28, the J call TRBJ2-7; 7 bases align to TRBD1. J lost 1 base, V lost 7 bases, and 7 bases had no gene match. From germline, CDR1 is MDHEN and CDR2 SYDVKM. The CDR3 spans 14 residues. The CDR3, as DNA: TGTGCCAGCAACCGGGCAGGGGGATCCTACGAGCAGTACTTC. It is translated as CASNRAGGSYEQYF.

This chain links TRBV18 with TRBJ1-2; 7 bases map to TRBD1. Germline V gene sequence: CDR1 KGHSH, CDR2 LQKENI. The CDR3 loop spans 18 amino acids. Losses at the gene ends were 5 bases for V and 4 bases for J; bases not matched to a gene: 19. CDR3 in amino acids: CASSDTRGQLIPLYGYTF. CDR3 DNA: TGTGCCAGCTCAGATACGAGGGGACAGCTAATACCTCTCTATGGCTACACCTTC.

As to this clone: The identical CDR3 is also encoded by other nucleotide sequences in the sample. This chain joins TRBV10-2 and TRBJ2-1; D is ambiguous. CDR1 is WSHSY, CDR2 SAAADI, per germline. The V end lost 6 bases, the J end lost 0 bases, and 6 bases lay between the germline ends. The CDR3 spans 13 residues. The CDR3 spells CASRDSSYNEQFF. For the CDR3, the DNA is TGCGCCAGCAGGGATAGCTCCTACAATGAGCAGTTCTTC.

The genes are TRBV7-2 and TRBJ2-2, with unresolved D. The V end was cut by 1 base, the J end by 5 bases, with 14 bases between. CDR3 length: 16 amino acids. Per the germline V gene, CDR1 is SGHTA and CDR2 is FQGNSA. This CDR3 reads CASSLEFAAVTGELFF. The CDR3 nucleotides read TGTGCCAGCAGCTTAGAGTTCGCAGCCGTAACCGGGGAGCTGTTTTTT. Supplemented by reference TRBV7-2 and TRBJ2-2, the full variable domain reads GAGVSQSPSNKVTEKGKDVELRCDPISGHTALYWYRQSLGQGLEFLIYFQGNSAPDKSGLPSDRFSAERTGGSVSTLTIQRTQQEDSAVYLCASSLEFAAVTGELFFGEGSRLTVL.

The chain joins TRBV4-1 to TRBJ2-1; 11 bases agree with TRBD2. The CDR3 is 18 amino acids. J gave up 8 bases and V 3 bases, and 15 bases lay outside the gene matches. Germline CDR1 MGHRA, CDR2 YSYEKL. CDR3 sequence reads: CASSHTSPTSGRNHEQFF. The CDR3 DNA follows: TGCGCCAGCAGCCACACATCCCCTACTAGCGGGAGAAACCATGAGCAGTTCTTC.

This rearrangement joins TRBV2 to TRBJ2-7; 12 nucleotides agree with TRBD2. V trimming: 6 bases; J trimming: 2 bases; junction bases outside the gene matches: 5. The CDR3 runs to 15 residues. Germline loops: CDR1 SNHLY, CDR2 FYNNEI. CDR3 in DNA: TGTGCCAGCAGAGCCGGACTAGCGGGGACCTACGAGCAGTACTTC. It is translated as CASRAGLAGTYEQYF.

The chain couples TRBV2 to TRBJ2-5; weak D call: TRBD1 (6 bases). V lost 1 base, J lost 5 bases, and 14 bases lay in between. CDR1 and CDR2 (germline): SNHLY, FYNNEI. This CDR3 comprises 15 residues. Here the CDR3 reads CASSEGLRGLETQYF. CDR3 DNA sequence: TGTGCCAGCAGTGAAGGACTCAGGGGTTTGGAGACCCAGTACTTC.

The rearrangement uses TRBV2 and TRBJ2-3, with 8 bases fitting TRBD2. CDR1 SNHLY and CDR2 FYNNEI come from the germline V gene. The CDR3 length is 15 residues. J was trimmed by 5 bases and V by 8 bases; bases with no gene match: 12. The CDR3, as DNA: TGTGCCAGCGGGGCGGGAGGCCCCAGGGGAGATACGCAGTATTTT. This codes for CASGAGGPRGDTQYF.

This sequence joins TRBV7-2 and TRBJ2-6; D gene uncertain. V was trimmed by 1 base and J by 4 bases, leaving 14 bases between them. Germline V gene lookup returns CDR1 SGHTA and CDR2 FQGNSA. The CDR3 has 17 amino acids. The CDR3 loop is CASSLGQARWGANVLTF. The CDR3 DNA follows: TGTGCCAGCAGCTTAGGTCAGGCGAGGTGGGGGGCCAACGTCCTGACTTTC. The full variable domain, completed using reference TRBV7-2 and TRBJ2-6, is GAGVSQSPSNKVTEKGKDVELRCDPISGHTALYWYRQSLGQGLEFLIYFQGNSAPDKSGLPSDRFSAERTGGSVSTLTIQRTQQEDSAVYLCASSLGQARWGANVLTFGAGSRLTVL.

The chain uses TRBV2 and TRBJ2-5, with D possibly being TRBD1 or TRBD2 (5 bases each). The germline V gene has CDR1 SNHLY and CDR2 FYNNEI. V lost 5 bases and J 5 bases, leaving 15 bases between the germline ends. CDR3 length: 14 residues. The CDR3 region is CASSFRDPRETQYF. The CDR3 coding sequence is TGTGCCAGCAGTTTCCGGGACCCTCGGGAGACCCAGTACTTC.

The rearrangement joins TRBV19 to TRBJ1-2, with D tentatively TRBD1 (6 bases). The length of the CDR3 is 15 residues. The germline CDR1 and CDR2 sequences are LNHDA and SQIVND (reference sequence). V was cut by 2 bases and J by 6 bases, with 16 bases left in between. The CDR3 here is CASSILAGGRDGYTF. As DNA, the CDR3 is TGTGCCAGTAGTATACTGGCCGGGGGCCGGGATGGCTACACCTTC.

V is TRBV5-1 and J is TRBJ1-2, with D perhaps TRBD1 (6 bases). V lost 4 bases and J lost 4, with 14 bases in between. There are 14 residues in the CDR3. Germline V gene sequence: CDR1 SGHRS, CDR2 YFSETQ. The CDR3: CASSPGALGYGYTF. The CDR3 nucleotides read TGCGCCAGCAGCCCAGGGGCCTTGGGCTATGGCTACACCTTC.

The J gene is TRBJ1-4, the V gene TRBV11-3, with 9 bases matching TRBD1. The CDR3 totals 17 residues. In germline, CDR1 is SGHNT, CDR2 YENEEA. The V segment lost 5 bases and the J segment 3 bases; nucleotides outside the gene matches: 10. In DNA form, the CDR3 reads TGTGCCAGCAGCGCCTATCGGGACAGGGAACCTAATGAAAAACTGTTTTTT. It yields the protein CASSAYRDREPNEKLFF.

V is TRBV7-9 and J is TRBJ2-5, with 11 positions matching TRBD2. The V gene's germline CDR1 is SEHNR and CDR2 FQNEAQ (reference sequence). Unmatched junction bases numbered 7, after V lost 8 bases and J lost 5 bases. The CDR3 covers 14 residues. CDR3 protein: CASVRSGRGETQYF. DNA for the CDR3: TGTGCCAGCGTTCGTAGCGGGAGGGGGGAGACCCAGTACTTC.

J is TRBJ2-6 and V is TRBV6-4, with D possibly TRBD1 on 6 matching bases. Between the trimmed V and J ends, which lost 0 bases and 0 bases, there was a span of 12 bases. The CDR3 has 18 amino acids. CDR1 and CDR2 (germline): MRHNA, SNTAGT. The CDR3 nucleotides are TGTGCCAGCAGTGACTCCGGGACATTAGGCTCTGGGGCCAACGTCCTGACTTTC. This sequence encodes CASSDSGTLGSGANVLTF.

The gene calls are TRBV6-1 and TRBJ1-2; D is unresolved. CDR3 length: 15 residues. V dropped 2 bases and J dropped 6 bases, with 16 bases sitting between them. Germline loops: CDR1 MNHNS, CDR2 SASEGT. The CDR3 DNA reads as TGTGCCAGCAGTGAAATTGCGGGGATCTCTAATGGCTACACCTTC. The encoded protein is CASSEIAGISNGYTF.